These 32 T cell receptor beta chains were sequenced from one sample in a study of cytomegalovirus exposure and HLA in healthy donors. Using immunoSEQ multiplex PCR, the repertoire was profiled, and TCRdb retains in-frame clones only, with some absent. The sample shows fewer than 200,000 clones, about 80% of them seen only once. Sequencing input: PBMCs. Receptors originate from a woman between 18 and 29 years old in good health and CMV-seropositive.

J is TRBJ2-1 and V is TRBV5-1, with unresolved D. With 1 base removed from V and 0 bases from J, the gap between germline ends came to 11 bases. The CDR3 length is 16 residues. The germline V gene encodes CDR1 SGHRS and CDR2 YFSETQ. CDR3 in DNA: TGCGCCAGCAGCTTGAGCTACCCGAGCTCCTACAATGAGCAGTTCTTC. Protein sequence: CASSLSYPSSYNEQFF.

In DNA form, the CDR3 reads TGTGCCAGCAGCCAGATGACAGGGCGGAGTGAGCAGTTCTTC. This sequence encodes CASSQMTGRSEQFF. The chain carries TRBV5-6 and TRBJ2-1; TRBD1 aligns across 7 bases. This CDR3 is built from 14 residues. Germline V gene data show CDR1 as SGHDT and CDR2 as YYEEEE. The J segment lost 9 bases and the V segment lost 4 bases, leaving 10 bases of the junction unmatched.

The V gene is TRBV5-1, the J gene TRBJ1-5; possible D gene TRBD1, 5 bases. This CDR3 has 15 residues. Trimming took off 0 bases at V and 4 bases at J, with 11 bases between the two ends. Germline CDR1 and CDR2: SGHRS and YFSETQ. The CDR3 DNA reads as TGCGCCAGCAGCTTGGGAACAGGTCTGAATCAGCCCCAGCATTTT. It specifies CASSLGTGLNQPQHF. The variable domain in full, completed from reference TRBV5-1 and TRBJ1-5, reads KAGVTQTPRYLIKTRGQQVTLSCSPISGHRSVSWYQQTPGQGLQFLFEYFSETQRNKGNFPGRFSGRQFSNSRSEMNVSTLELGDSALYLCASSLGTGLNQPQHFGDGTRLSIL.

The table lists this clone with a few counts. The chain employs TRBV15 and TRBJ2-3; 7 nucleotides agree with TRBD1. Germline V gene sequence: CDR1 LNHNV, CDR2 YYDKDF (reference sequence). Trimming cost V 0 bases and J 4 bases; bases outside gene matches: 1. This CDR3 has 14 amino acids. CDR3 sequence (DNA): TGTGCCACCAGCAGAGAGGGGACAGCAGATACGCAGTATTTT. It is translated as CATSREGTADTQYF.

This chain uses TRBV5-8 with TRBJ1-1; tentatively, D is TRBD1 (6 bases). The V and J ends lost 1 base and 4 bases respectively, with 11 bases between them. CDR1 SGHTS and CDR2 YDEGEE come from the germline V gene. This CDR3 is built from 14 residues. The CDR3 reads CASSLKGGGTEAFF. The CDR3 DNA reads TGTGCCAGCAGCTTGAAAGGGGGGGGCACTGAAGCTTTCTTT.

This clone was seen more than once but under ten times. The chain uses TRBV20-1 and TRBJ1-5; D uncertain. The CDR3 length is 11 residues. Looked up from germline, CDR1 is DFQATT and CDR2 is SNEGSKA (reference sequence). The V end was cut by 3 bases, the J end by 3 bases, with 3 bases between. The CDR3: CSASHNQPQHF. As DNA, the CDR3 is TGCAGTGCTAGTCACAATCAGCCCCAGCATTTT.

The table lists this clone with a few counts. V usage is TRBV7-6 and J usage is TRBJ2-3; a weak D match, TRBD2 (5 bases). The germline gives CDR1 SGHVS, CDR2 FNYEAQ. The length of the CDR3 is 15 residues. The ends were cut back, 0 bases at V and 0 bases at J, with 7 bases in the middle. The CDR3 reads CASSLAVASTDTQYF. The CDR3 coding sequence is TGTGCCAGCAGCTTAGCGGTAGCGAGCACAGATACGCAGTATTTT.

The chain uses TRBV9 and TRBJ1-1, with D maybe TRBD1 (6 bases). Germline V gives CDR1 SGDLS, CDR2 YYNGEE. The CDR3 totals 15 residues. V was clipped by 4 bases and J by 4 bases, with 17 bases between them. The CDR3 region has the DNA TGTGCCAGCAGCCCTTACGGGGGGCGCGTCACTGAAGCTTTCTTT. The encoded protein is CASSPYGGRVTEAFF.

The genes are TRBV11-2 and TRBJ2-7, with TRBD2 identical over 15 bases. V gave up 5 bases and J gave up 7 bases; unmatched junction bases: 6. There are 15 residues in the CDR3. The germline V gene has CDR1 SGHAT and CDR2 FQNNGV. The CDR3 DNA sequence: TGTGCCAGCAGCCTTCCCGGGACTAGCGGGAGGGAGCAGTACTTC. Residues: CASSLPGTSGREQYF.

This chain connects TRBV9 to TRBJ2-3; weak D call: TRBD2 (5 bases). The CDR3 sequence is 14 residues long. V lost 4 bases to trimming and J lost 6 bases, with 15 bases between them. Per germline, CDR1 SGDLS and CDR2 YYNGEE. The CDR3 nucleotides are TGTGCCAGCAGCATACTAGGGCGCCCCGATACGCAGTATTTT. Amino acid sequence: CASSILGRPDTQYF.

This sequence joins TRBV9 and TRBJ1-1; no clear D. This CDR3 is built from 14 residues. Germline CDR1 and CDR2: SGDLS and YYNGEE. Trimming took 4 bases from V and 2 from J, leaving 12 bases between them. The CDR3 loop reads CASSQQWVNTEAFF. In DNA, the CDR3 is TGTGCCAGCAGCCAACAGTGGGTCAACACTGAAGCTTTCTTT.

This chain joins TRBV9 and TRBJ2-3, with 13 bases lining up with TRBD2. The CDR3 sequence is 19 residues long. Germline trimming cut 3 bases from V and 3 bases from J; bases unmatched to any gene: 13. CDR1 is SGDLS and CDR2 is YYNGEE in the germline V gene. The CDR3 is CASSATGTSGAKITDTQYF. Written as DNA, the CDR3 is TGTGCCAGCAGCGCCACTGGGACTAGCGGGGCCAAAATTACAGATACGCAGTATTTT.

The CDR3 loop is CASSFQGTEAFF. CDR3 bases: TGCGCCAGCAGCTTCCAGGGCACTGAAGCTTTCTTT. This sequence joins TRBV5-1 and TRBJ1-1; D is possibly TRBD1 (5 bases). This CDR3 comprises 12 residues. Germline CDR1 SGHRS, CDR2 YFSETQ. Trimming pared 2 bases from V and 4 bases from J, leaving 6 bases between.

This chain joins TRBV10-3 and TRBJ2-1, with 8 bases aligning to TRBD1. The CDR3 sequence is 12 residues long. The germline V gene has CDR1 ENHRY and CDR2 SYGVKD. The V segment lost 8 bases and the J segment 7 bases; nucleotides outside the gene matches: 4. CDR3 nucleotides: TGTGCCATCCAGGGGGCGGAGAATGAGCAGTTCTTC. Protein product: CAIQGAENEQFF.

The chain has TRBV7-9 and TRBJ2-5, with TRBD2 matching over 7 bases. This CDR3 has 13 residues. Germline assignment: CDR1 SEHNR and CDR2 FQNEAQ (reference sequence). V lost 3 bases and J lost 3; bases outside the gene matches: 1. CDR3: CASSFTSEETQYF. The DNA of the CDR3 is TGTGCCAGCAGCTTTACTAGCGAAGAGACCCAGTACTTC.

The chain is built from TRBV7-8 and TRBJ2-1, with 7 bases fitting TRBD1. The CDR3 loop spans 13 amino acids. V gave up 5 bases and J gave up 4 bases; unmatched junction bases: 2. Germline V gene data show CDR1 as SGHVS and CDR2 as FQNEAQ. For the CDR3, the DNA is TGTGCCAGCAGCCAGACAGGGTACAATGAGCAGTTCTTC. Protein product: CASSQTGYNEQFF.

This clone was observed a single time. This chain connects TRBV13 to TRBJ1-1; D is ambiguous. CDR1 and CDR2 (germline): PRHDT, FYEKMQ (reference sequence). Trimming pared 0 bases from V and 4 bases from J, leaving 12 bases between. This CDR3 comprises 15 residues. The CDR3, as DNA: TGTGCCAGCAGCTTAGGTATTGATTCCGGCACTGAAGCTTTCTTT. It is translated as CASSLGIDSGTEAFF.

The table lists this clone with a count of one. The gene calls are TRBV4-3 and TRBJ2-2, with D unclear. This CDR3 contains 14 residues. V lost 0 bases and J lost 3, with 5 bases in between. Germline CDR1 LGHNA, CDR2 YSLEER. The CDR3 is CASSQDRDTGELFF. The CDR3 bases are TGCGCCAGCAGCCAAGACCGTGACACCGGGGAGCTGTTTTTT.

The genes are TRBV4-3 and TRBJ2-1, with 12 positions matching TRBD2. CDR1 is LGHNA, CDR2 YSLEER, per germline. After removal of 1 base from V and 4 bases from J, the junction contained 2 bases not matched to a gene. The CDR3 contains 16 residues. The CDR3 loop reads CASSQGTSGDYNEQFF. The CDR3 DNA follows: TGCGCCAGCAGCCAAGGGACTAGCGGGGATTACAATGAGCAGTTCTTC.

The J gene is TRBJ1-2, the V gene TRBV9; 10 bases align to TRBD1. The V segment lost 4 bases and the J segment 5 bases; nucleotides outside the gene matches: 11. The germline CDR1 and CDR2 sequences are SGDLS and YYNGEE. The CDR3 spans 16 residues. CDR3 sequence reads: CASSPHIKGQGYGYTF. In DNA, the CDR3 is TGTGCCAGCAGCCCACATATTAAGGGACAGGGGTATGGCTACACCTTC.

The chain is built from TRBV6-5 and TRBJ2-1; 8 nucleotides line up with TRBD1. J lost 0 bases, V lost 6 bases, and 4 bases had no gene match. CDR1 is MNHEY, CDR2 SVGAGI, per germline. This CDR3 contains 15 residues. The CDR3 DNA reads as TGTGCCAGCAGAACAACAGGGGGCTCCTACAATGAGCAGTTCTTC. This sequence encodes CASRTTGGSYNEQFF.

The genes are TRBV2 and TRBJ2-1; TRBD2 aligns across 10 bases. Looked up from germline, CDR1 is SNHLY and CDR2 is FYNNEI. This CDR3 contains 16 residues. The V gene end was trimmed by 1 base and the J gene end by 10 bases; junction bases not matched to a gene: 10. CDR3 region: CASSEVAGGPRGEQFF. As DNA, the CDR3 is TGTGCCAGCAGTGAAGTAGCGGGGGGCCCTCGGGGGGAGCAGTTCTTC.

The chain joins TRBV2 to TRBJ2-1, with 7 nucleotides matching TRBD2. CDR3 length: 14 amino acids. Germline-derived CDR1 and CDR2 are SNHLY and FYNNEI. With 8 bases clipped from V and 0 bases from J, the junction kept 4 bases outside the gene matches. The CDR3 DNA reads TGTGCCAGCGCAGCGGGGAGCTCCTACAATGAGCAGTTCTTC. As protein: CASAAGSSYNEQFF.

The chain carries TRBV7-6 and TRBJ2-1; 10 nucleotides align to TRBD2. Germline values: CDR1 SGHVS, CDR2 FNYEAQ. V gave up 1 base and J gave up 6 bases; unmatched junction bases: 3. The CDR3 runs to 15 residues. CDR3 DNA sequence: TGTGCCAGCAGCTTAGGAGGACTAGCGGCCAATGAGCAGTTCTTC. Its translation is CASSLGGLAANEQFF.

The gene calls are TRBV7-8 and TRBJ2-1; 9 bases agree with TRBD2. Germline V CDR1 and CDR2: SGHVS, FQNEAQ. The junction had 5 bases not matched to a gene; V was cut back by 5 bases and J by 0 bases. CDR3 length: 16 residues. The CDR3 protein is CASSARLADSYNEQFF. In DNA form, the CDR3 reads TGTGCCAGCAGCGCCAGACTAGCGGACTCCTACAATGAGCAGTTCTTC.

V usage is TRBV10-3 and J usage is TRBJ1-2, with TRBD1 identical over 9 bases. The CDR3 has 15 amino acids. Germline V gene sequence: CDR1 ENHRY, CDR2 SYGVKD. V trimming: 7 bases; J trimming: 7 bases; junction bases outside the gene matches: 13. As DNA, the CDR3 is TGTGCCATCACCCCGCAGACAGGGGGTGAGGGTGGCTACACCTTC. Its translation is CAITPQTGGEGGYTF.

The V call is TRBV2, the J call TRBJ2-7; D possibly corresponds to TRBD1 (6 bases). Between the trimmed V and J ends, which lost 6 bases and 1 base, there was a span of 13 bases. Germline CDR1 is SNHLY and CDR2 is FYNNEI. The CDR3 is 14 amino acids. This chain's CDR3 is CASSGGQRSYEQYF. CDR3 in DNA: TGTGCCAGCAGCGGAGGACAGAGATCCTACGAGCAGTACTTC.

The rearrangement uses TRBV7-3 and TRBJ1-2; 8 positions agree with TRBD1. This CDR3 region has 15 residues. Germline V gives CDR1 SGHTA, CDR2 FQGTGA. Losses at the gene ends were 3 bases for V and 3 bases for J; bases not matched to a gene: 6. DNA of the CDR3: TGTGCCAGCAGCTTGGGGACAGGAAAGGACTATGGCTACACCTTC. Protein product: CASSLGTGKDYGYTF. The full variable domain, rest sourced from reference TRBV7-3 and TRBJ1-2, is GAGVSQTPSNKVTEKGKYVELRCDPISGHTALYWYRQSLGQGPEFLIYFQGTGAADDSGLPNDRFFAVRPEGSVSTLKIQRTERGDSAVYLCASSLGTGKDYGYTFGSGTRLTVV.

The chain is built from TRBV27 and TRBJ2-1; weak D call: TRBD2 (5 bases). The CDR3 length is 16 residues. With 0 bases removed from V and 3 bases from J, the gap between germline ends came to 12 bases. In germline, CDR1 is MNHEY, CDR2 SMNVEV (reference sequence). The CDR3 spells CASSLSLRLNYNEQFF. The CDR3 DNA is TGTGCCAGCAGTTTATCGCTAAGACTAAACTACAATGAGCAGTTCTTC.

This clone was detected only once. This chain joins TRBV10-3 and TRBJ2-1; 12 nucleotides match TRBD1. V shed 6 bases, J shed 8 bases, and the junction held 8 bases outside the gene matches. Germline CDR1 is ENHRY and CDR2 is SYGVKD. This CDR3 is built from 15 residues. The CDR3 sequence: CAIRSGTGGLDEQFF. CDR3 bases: TGTGCCATCAGAAGCGGGACAGGGGGCTTGGATGAGCAGTTCTTC.

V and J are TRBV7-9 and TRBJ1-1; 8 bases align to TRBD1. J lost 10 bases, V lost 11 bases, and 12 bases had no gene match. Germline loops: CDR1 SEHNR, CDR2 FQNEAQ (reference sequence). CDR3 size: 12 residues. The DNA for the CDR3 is TGTGCCGGCTTAACCGGGACAGGCGGAGCTTTCTTT. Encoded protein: CAGLTGTGGAFF.

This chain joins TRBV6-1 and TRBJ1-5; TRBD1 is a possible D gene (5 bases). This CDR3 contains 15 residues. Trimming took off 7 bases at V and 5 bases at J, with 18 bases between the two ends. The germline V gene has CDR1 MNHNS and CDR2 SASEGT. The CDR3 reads CASTPTAEGYQPQHF. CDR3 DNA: TGTGCCAGCACCCCAACGGCGGAGGGGTATCAGCCCCAGCATTTT.